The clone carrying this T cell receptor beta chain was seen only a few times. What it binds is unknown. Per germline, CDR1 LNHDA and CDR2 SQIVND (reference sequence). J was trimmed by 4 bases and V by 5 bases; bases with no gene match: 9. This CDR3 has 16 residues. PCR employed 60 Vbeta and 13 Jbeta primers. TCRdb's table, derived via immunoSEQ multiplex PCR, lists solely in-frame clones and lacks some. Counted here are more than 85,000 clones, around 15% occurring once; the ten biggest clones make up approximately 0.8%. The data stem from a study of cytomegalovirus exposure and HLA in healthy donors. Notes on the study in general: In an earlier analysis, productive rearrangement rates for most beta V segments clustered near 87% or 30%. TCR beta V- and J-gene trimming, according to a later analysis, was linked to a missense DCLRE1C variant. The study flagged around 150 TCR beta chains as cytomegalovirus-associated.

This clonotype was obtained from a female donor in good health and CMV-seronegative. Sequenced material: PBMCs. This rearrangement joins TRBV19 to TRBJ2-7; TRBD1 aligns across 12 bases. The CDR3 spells CASSHSGDRGRYEQYF. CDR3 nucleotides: TGTGCCAGTAGTCACTCCGGGGACAGGGGGCGGTACGAGCAGTACTTC.